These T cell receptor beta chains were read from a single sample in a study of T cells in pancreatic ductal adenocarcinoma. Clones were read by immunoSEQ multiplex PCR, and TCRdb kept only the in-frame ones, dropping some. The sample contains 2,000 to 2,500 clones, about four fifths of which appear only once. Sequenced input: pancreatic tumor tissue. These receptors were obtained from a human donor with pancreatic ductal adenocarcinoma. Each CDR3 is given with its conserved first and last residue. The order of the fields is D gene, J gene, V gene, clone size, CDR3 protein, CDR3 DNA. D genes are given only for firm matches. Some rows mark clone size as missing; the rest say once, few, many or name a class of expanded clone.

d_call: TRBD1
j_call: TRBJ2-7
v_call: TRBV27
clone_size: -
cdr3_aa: CASATQGQGYEQYF
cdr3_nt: TGTGCCAGTGCTACGCAGGGACAGGGCTACGAGCAGTACTTC

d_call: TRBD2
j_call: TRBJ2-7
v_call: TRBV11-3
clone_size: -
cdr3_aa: CASSAGTASGRPHEQYF
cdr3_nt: TGTGCCAGCAGCGCCGGGACAGCTAGCGGGAGACCCCACGAGCAGTACTTC

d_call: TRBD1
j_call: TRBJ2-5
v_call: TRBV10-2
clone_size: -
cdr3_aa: CASRPGGGETQYF
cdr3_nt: TGCGCCAGCAGGCCAGGGGGCGGGGAGACCCAGTACTTC

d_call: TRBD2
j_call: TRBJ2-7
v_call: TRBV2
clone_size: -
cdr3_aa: CASKAPLAGDDEQYF
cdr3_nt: TGTGCCAGCAAGGCCCCTCTAGCGGGAGATGACGAGCAGTACTTC

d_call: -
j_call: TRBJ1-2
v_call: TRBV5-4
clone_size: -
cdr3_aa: CASSSAATPNYGYTF
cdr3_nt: TGTGCCAGCAGCAGTGCTGCGACACCCAACTATGGCTACACCTTC

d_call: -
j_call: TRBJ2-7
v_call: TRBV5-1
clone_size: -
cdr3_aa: CASSLAAVGGGAPYEQYF
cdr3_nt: TGCGCCAGCAGCTTGGCGGCAGTCGGAGGCGGGGCACCCTACGAGCAGTACTTC

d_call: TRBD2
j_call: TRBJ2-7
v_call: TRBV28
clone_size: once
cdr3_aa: CASSPTSGEYEQYF
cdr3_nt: TGTGCCAGCAGTCCTACTAGCGGGGAGTACGAGCAGTACTTC

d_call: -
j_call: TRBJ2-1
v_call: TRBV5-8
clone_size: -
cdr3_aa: CASSFYRVNEQFF
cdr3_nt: TGTGCCAGCAGCTTCTACAGGGTCAATGAGCAGTTCTTC

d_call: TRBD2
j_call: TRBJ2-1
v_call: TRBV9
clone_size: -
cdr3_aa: CASRLRVLAGSTYNEQFF
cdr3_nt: TGTGCCAGCAGGCTCAGGGTGTTAGCGGGTTCCACCTACAATGAGCAGTTCTTC

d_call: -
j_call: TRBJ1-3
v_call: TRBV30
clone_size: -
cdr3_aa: CAWSRGSGNTIYF
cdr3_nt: TGTGCCTGGAGTCGCGGCAGCGGAAACACCATATATTTT

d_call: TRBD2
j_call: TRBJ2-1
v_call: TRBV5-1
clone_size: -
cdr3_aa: CASRPAGGEQFF
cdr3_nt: TGCGCCAGCAGACCAGCGGGAGGTGAGCAGTTCTTC

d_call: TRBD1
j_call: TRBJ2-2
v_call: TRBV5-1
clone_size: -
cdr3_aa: CASSYRGWGTGELFF
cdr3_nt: TGCGCCAGCAGCTACAGGGGTTGGGGCACCGGGGAGCTGTTTTTT

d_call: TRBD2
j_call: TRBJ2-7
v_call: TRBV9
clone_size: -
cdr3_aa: CASSAGGGPAYEQYF
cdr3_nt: TGTGCCAGCAGCGCCGGGGGGGGGCCAGCCTACGAGCAGTACTTC

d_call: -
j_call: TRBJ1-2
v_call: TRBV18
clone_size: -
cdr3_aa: CASSAGGRDYGYTF
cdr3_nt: TGTGCCAGCTCAGCAGGAGGGCGCGACTATGGCTACACCTTC

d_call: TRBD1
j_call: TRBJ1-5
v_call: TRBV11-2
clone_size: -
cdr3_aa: CASSTGDNQPQHF
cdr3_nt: TGTGCCAGCAGCACAGGGGATAATCAGCCCCAGCATTTT

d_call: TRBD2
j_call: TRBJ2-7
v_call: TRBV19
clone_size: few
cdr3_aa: CASSGSGGGYEQYF
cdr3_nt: TGTGCCAGTAGTGGAAGCGGCGGGGGGTACGAGCAGTACTTC

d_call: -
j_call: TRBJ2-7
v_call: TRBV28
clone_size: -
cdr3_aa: CASTSPGSNEQYF
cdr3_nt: TGTGCCAGCACCTCGCCAGGGTCGAACGAGCAGTACTTC

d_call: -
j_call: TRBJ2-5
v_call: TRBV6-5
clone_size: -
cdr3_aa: CASTTPQYF
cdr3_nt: TGTGCCAGTACGACACCCCAGTACTTC

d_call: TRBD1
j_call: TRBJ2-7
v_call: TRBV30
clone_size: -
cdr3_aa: CAWRRWTGGYEQYF
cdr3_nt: TGTGCCTGGAGGAGGTGGACAGGGGGCTACGAGCAGTACTTC

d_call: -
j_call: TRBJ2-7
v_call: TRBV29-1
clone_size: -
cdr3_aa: CSVAHGIKREQYF
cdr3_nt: TGCAGCGTTGCCCATGGCATCAAGCGCGAGCAGTACTTC

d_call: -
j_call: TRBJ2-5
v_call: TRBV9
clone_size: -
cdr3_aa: CASSVGLDPGETQYF
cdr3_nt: TGTGCCAGCAGCGTGGGCCTCGACCCCGGAGAGACCCAGTACTTC

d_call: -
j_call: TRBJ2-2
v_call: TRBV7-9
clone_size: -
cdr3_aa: CASSLVEGVAGELFF
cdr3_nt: TGTGCCAGCAGCTTGGTTGAAGGGGTGGCCGGGGAGCTGTTTTTT

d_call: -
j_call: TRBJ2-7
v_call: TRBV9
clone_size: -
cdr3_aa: CASSVGGDLSYEQYF
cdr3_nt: TGTGCCAGCAGCGTAGGGGGAGACCTATCCTACGAGCAGTACTTC

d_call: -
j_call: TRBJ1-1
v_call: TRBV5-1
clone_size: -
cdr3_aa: CASSFEGSEAFF
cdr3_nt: TGCGCCAGCAGCTTTGAGGGTTCGGAAGCTTTCTTT

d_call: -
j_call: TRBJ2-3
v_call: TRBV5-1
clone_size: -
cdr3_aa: CASSLPWVGADTQYF
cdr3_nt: TGCGCCAGCAGCCTCCCTTGGGTAGGGGCAGATACGCAGTATTTT

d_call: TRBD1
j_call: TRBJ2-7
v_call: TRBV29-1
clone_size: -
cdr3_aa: CSTRDSIYEQYF
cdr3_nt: TGCAGCACCCGGGACAGCATCTACGAGCAGTACTTC

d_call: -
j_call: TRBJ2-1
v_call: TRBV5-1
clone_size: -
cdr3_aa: CASSLASASGDEQFF
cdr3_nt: TGCGCCAGCAGCTTGGCTAGCGCGTCGGGCGATGAGCAGTTCTTC

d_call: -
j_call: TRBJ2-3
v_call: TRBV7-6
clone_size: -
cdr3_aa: CASSPDLDTQYF
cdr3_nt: TGTGCCAGCAGCCCGGACTTGGATACGCAGTATTTT